This T cell receptor (beta chain) was identified during a study of T cell responses to AZD1222 COVID-19 vaccine. Study in general: Analysis merged second doses at about 4 or about 12 weeks.

This CDR3 contains 15 residues. Germline V gives CDR1 LNHDA, CDR2 SQIVND (reference sequence). V lost 3 bases, J lost 8 bases, and 7 bases stayed unmatched. Some clones are missing from TCRdb's copy, which holds only in-frame ones; the method was immunoSEQ multiplex PCR. Found here are 89,000 or so clones, over 70% of them singletons; the top ten hold under 20%. Points on this clone: Its antigen is undetermined.

Study-wide results and limits: Seropositive AZD1222 recipients at baseline numbered only 6 or 7. Donors in the cohort were predominantly white British and more often female, and clonal diversity was possibly underestimated. Spike-specific TCR breadth rose after two AZD1222 doses, and depth rose as well.

Material: peripheral blood, obtained on day 0 of AZD1222 vaccination. This clonotype was obtained from an adult in good health. The V and J genes are TRBV19 and TRBJ2-4; 10 bases map to TRBD2. CDR3 DNA: TGTGCCAGTAGTATCAGCGGGAGGGCCGGTTACATTCAGTACTTC. The encoded protein is CASSISGRAGYIQYF.